This T cell receptor (beta chain) was observed in a study of regulatory and conventional T cells in RAG deficiency. Study-wide points: Omenn patients showed >80% Treg-Tconv overlap and shorter CDR3 lengths. Sorted Omenn CD25-high CD127-low cells may not be bona fide Tregs.

Regulatory T cells were sorted from blood as CD4+ CD25-high CD127-low cells. The length of the CDR3 is 15 residues. V shed 0 bases, J shed 14 bases, and the junction held 6 bases outside the gene matches. The germline gives CDR1 SGHAT, CDR2 FQNNGV. With respect to this clone: Its specificity is not known.

The protocol was immunoSEQ multiplex PCR, while the TCRdb copy is restricted to in-frame clones and leaves out a portion. The table lists under 20,000 clones, approximately 90% of them singletons. The sample was also linked to a second study, of regulatory T cells. From that paper: The primer mix had 52 TRBV and 13 TRBJ primers. Patient repertoires had restricted TRB V-J pairs and skewed V and J usage, most in Tregs.

The V call is TRBV11-2, the J call TRBJ2-1, with 14 nucleotides matching TRBD2. The origin of this receptor is a human donor in good health. The sample taken for sequencing was Tregs sorted from blood. For the CDR3, the DNA is TGTGCCAGCAGCTTAGATCCGGGACTAGCGGGAGAAGAGTTCTTC. Translating gives CASSLDPGLAGEEFF.